This T cell receptor (beta chain) was sequenced for a study of molecular identifiers for immune sequencing clone quantification. With 5 bases removed from V and 7 bases from J, the gap between germline ends came to 21 bases. The CDR3 has 16 residues. Germline assignment: CDR1 SGHAT and CDR2 FQNNGV. TCRdb re-called the PCR reads through MiXCR, storing one row per CDR3 protein. The repertoire includes under 800,000 distinct CDR3 sequences, about 25% of them detected once, and about 0.78% sits in the top ten. The TCR originated in a human donor in good health. Some libraries in this study had Jurkat cell RNA spiked in. This chain uses TRBV11-2 with TRBJ1-3; weak D call: TRBD1 (5 bases). The source material was naive CD8+ T cells from blood, with Jurkat cell RNA spiked in. The subset: FACS-sorted CD8+CD4-CCR7+CD45RA+ naive T cells. This CDR3 reads CASSQEGTYLRNTIYF. CDR3 bases: TGTGCCAGCAGCCAAGAAGGGACCTACCTTCGGAACACCATATATTTT.